This TCR beta chain was sequenced during a study of cytomegalovirus exposure and HLA in healthy donors. PCR amplification relied on 60 Vbeta primers (plus 13 Jbeta primers). Profiled with immunoSEQ multiplex PCR; TCRdb holds only in-frame clones, not every one. The sample records around 120,000 clones, 81% being singletons. General study results and limits: Analysis performed later found 16,951 TCR beta sequences associated with HLA alleles at 0.05 false discovery rate. In a later analysis, TCR beta V- and J-gene trimming showed a link to a missense DCLRE1C variant.

To note about this clone: What it binds is unknown.

Sequencing used PBMCs. The sequence came from a woman aged 25 to 45 in good health and CMV-seronegative.

CDR3 coding DNA: TGTGCCAGCAGTGCGGCCACTAGCGGGAGTGGCAATGAGCAGTTCTTC. Protein sequence: CASSAATSGSGNEQFF. The V and J genes are TRBV6-1 and TRBJ2-1; TRBD2 matches 11 bases. The V and J ends lost 4 bases and 6 bases, in that order; junction bases with no gene match: 8. Germline lookup yields CDR1 MNHNS and CDR2 SASEGT. CDR3 size: 16 residues.